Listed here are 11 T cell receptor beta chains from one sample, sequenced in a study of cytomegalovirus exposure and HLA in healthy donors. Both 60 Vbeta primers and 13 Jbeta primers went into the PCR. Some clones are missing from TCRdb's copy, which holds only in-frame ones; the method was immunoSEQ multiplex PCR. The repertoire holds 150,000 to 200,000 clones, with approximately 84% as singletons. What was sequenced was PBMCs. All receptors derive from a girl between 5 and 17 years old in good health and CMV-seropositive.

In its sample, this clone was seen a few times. CDR3 sequence reads: CASSARGGEMETQYF. The CDR3, as DNA: TGTGCCAGCAGTGCTCGGGGGGGCGAAATGGAGACCCAGTACTTC. This rearrangement joins TRBV6-4 to TRBJ2-5; the match to TRBD2 covers 8 bases. The V segment lost 4 bases and the J segment 5 bases; nucleotides outside the gene matches: 9. Germline lookup yields CDR1 MRHNA and CDR2 SNTAGT. The CDR3 extends over 15 amino acids.

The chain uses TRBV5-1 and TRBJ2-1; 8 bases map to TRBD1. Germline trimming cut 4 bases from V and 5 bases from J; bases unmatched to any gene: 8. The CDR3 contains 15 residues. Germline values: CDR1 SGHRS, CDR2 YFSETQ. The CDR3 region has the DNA TGCGCCAGCAGCACCCGGACAGGGAGTAACAATGAGCAGTTCTTC. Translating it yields CASSTRTGSNNEQFF.

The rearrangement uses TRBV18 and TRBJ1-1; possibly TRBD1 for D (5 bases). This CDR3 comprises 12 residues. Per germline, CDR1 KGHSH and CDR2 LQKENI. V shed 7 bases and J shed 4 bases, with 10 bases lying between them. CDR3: CASLGGPTEAFF. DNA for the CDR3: TGTGCCAGCTTGGGGGGTCCCACTGAAGCTTTCTTT. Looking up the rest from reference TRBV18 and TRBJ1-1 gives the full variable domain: NAGVMQNPRHLVRRRGQEARLRCSPMKGHSHVYWYRQLPEEGLKFMVYLQKENIIDESGMPKERFSAEFPKEGPSILRIQQVVRGDSAAYFCASLGGPTEAFFGQGTRLTVV.

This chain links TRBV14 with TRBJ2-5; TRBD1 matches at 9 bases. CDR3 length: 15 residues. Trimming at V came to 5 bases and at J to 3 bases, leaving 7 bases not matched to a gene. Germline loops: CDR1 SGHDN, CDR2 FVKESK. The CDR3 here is CASSNHGTGKETQYF. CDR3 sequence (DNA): TGTGCCAGCAGCAACCACGGGACAGGGAAAGAGACCCAGTACTTC.

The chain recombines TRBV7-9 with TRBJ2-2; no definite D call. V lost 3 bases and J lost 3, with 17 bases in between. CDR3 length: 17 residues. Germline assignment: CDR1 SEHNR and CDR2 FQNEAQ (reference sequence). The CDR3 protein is CASSLPTWAHDTGELFF. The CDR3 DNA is TGTGCCAGCAGCTTGCCTACATGGGCTCACGACACCGGGGAGCTGTTTTTT.

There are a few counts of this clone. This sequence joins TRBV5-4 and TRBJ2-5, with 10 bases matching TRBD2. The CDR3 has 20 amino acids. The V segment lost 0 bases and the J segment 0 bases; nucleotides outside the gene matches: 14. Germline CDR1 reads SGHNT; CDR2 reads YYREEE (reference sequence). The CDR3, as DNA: TGTGCCAGCAGCTTGGGTGGGGGGGCTAGCGGGGGTGGGTACCAAGAGACCCAGTACTTC. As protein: CASSLGGGASGGGYQETQYF.

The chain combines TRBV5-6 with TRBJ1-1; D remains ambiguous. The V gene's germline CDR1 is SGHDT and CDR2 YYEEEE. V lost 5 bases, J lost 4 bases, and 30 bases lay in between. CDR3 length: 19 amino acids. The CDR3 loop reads CASRATANGDDKIGTEAFF. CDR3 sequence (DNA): TGTGCCAGCAGGGCCACGGCAAACGGGGATGACAAAATCGGCACTGAAGCTTTCTTT.

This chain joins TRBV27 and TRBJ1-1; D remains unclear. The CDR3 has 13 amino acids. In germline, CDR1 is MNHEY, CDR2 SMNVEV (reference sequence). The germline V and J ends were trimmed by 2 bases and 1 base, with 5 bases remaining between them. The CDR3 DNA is TGTGCCAGCAGTTTAGCCAGGAACACTGAAGCTTTCTTT. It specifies CASSLARNTEAFF.

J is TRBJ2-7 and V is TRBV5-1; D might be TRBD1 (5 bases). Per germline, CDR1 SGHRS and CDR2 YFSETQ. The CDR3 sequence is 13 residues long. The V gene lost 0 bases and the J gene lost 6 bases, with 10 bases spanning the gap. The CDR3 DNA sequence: TGCGCCAGCAGCTTGGGGGGCCAGCGCGAGCAGTACTTC. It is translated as CASSLGGQREQYF.

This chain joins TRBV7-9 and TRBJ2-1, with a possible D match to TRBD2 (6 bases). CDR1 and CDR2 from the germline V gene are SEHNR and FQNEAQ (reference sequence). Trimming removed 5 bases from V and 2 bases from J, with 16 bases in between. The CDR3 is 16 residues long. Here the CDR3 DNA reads TGTGCCAGCAGCCCCATTGGTAGCGGCCCCTACAATGAGCAGTTCTTC. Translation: CASSPIGSGPYNEQFF.

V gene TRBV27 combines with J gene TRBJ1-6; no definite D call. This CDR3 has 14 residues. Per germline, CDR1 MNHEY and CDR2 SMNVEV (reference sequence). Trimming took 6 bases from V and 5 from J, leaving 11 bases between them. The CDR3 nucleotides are TGTGCCAGCAGGGCAGCGAGTGATAATTCACCCCTCCACTTT. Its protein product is CASRAASDNSPLHF.